Described below is a single TCR beta chain sequence and its context. Antigen unknown. This record comes from a study of cytomegalovirus exposure and HLA in healthy donors. Study details: In a later analysis, the roughly 120 validation repertoires were reported to have used the same platform as the roughly 600 first-cohort repertoires.

Sequencing was performed with immunoSEQ multiplex PCR; in TCRdb, only in-frame clones are kept and a portion is missing. The table has some 200,000 clones, under 95% seen once; the top ten hold more than 1%. Study-wide findings and caveats: It was 150 to 200 TCR beta chains that were listed as cytomegalovirus-associated. A few CMV-associated chains were confirmed in vitro to be specific for CMV antigens.

V was pared by 1 base and J by 4 bases, with 14 bases of the junction left unmatched. This CDR3 contains 17 residues. Germline CDR1 reads GTSNPN; CDR2 reads SVGIG (reference sequence). Material for sequencing was PBMCs. The chain recombines TRBV30 with TRBJ2-3; 7 bases match TRBD2. The receptor was derived from a woman under 30 in good health and CMV-seronegative. This chain's CDR3 is CAWSGPGGRVVPDTQYF. CDR3 DNA: TGTGCCTGGAGTGGACCCGGGGGGAGGGTAGTCCCAGATACGCAGTATTTT.